This TCR beta chain came from a study of CD8 T cells in ankylosing spondylitis. Study-level results: Blood of patients with ankylosing spondylitis appeared to be characterized by a TCR beta motif of seven or eight highly homologous variants.

A few counts support this clonotype. The antigen is undetermined. Scientists made TCR beta libraries using quantitative 5'-RACE with molecular barcodes. One entry per CDR3 protein results from TCRdb running MiXCR on the 5' RACE reads. The data hold 35,000 to 40,000 distinct CDR3 sequences, with 15% to 20% observed a single time. The CDR3 is made up of 15 amino acids. Between the trimmed V and J ends, which lost 5 bases and 11 bases, there was a span of 24 bases. This TCR was recovered from a male donor with ankylosing spondylitis or in good health (not recorded which). Sequences were obtained from blood. V is TRBV12-3 or TRBV12-4 and J is TRBJ1-1; TRBD1 might be the D (6 bases). The CDR3 here is CASSRPGALRARAFF. The CDR3 DNA sequence: TGTGCCAGCAGTCGCCCAGGGGCTCTCAGGGCGCGTGCTTTCTTT.